The entry below describes one T cell receptor beta chain. What antigen it recognizes has not been identified. For this receptor, the gene names and germline sequences are taken from the mouse. The read terminates 1 residue before the CDR3 end, so the remaining end is supplied by the germline J gene. The sample's time point label, in plain terms: mouse harvest day 14 after allogeneic transplant. Each mouse graft, delivered by tail vein injection, combined 10^6 splenic CD5+ T cells with 10^7 T-cell-depleted bone marrow cells. Mouse GVHD was modeled in a major MHC-mismatch B6 (H2b) into BALB/c (H2d) model, with tissues profiled at day 7 or 14. On day 7 or 14 post-transplant, mouse tissues and retro-orbital blood were harvested with separate sterile tools for each animal, and livers were flushed beforehand. Before genomic DNA was isolated with the DNeasy Blood & Tissue Kit, mouse tissues were minced with razor blades in buffered saline.

The source of the sample is a study of tissue T cells after allogeneic stem cell transplantation (dated 2022 in TCRdb). In the study overall: TCR beta repertoires were profiled across many tissues obtained from research autopsies of patients with and without GVHD, as well as in mouse models of GVHD. The human part of the study was a prospective observational study with no blinding and no randomization. Overall results and qualifications from the work: Blood and spleen T cells captured only a limited portion of the TCR repertoire detected in tissues, in both patients and mice. Which tissue TCRs were alloreactive or antigen-specific was not determined in the study, and some of the clones might have been host cells that persisted. The patient cohort was small and varied clinically, and sampling depth was recognized as a limitation. Few T cell clones were found to be shared across patients, but shared repertoire signatures across patients were revealed in a tissue-specific fashion by motif-based clustering. Within patients, how anatomically similar tissues were was a major factor shaping TCR repertoire composition, regardless of disease or transplant status.

The method was the immunoSEQ multiplex PCR assay. Adaptive Biotechnologies performed TCRbeta CDR3 sequencing at survey depth and reported CDR3 sequences, V/J genes, productive frequency, and template counts. Amplification of TCR beta CDR3 regions was performed from genomic DNA rather than from RNA. The authors' analysis ran thus. Pairwise repertoire overlap between tissues was quantified with Jensen-Shannon divergence, where 1 means complete divergence and 0 identical. Tissues were clustered by single-linkage agglomerative hierarchical clustering of pairwise JSD values and displayed as dendrograms. GLIPH2 was run on all patient samples with simulation_depth 1000, kmer_min_depth 3 and cdr3_length_cutoff 8, and groups with more than two unique CDR3s were retained. A standardized tissue-overlap score was generated by extrapolating Jaccard GLIPH-group overlap across patients to a standard repertoire size of 1000 clones. Linear mixed-effect models, with tissue as a fixed effect and individual as a random effect, were used to test how diversity related to clinical or experimental variables. TCRdb stores this immuneACCESS table with in-frame sequences only. Part of the clones is absent; in the studies checked, under half of the shortfall reflects unresolved V genes, and no reason is known for the rest. V, J and clone size reflect that table, while D and trimming were determined from the DNA. This sample is represented by 6,000 to 9,500 clones; roughly a third of them were singletons. Clones ranked in the top ten supply around 6.4% of the sample.

CDR3 length: 16 amino acids, cysteine to phenylalanine. The 45 bases shown cover part of the CDR3, and their frame starts at base 1. CDR1 and CDR2, per the germline V gene, are KGHTA and FRNEEI. Deletion took 0 bases off V and 3 bases off J, with a span of 13 bases between the germline ends. This receptor was identified in a female BALB/c mouse given C57BL/6 T cells with graft-versus-host disease after an allogeneic hematopoietic cell transplant. The sequence is built from TRBV24 and TRBJ2-3; D gene: possibly TRBD1, on 7 matching bases. Sequencing was done on a sample of skin. The CDR3 reads CASSLYKGGRAETLYF. The DNA read from the CDR3 is TGTGCCAGCAGTCTGTATAAAGGGGGCCGGGCAGAAACGCTGTAT.